The rows below give T cell receptor beta chains drawn from one sample of a study of Ad26.COV2.S vaccination and SARS-CoV-2 variants. Only in-frame clones appear in the TCRdb table, and some are missing; sequencing was by immunoSEQ multiplex PCR. The table has a few hundred thousand clones, around 90% seen once; the top ten hold 5% to 6.5%. The sample in question was peripheral blood, obtained in a trial of Ad26.COV2.S vaccine versus placebo. These receptors came from a person aged 18 to 65 who received the Ad26.COV2.S COVID-19 vaccine or a placebo. The CDR3 runs from the conserved cysteine through the conserved F or W. A D gene is named only where the DNA matches it firmly. The size of a clone is reported for some rows only, either as once, few or many, or as a class for expanded clones.

abundance	v_gene	j_gene	d_gene	CDR3nt	CDR3aa
-	TRBV5-1	TRBJ1-4	TRBD1	TGCGCCAGCAGCATAGGACAGGATTTTAATGAAAAACTGTTTTTT	CASSIGQDFNEKLFF
-	TRBV7-9	TRBJ1-1	-	TGTGCCAGCAGCTTAGGTGAAGCGGGAGCTTTCTTT	CASSLGEAGAFF
-	TRBV7-3	TRBJ1-2	-	TGTGCCAGCAGCTTCTATGGAAAGAGTGGCTACACCTTC	CASSFYGKSGYTF
-	TRBV7-9	TRBJ2-5	-	TGTGCCAGCAGCTTAAAATTAGCAGGGAAGGAGACCCAGTACTTC	CASSLKLAGKETQYF
-	TRBV7-2	TRBJ1-5	-	TGTGCCAGCAGCTCCTACGAAGGTCCCCAGCATTTT	CASSSYEGPQHF
-	TRBV19	TRBJ2-7	-	TGTGCCAGTAGTATGGGGTACGAGCAGTACTTC	CASSMGYEQYF
-	TRBV27	TRBJ2-5	-	TGTGCCAGCAGTTTAAATCAAGAGACCCAGTACTTC	CASSLNQETQYF
-	TRBV11-3	TRBJ2-1	TRBD1	TGTGCCAGCAGGAAGACAGGGGGCTCCTACAATGAGCAGTTCTTC	CASRKTGGSYNEQFF
-	TRBV5-1	TRBJ1-3	-	TGCGCCAGCAGCTCGGGCCAAGGAGAATACTCTGGAAACACCATATATTTT	CASSSGQGEYSGNTIYF
-	TRBV29-1	TRBJ1-1	TRBD1	TGCAGCGCCAACAGGGGGAAGAACACTGAAGCTTTCTTT	CSANRGKNTEAFF
-	TRBV7-2	TRBJ1-5	-	TGTGCCAGCAGCTTAGGAGGGGCCGTACGGGGCAATCAGCCCCAGCATTTT	CASSLGGAVRGNQPQHF
-	TRBV5-1	TRBJ2-7	-	TGCGCCAGCAGCGCAGGGACCACGTACGAGCAGTACTTC	CASSAGTTYEQYF
-	TRBV29-1	TRBJ1-2	-	TGCAGCGTTGAAAGGGGGGGCTATGGCTACACCTTC	CSVERGGYGYTF
-	TRBV2	TRBJ1-5	-	TGTGCCAGCATGGGTGAGAGCAATCAGCCCCAGCATTTT	CASMGESNQPQHF
-	TRBV24-1	TRBJ2-3	-	TGTGCCACCAGTGATTTTCGGGACACAGATACGCAGTATTTT	CATSDFRDTDTQYF
-	TRBV14	TRBJ2-1	TRBD2	TGTGCCAGCAGCCTCCGTCGGGAGGGTTACAATGAGCAGTTCTTC	CASSLRREGYNEQFF
-	TRBV13	TRBJ2-2	-	TGTGCCAGCAGCATCCAGGGAGGGGGACAGGAGAACACCGGGGAGCTGTTTTTT	CASSIQGGGQENTGELFF
-	TRBV20-1	TRBJ1-1	-	TGCAGTGCTAGGATGAACACTGAAGCTTTCTTT	CSARMNTEAFF
once	TRBV18	TRBJ1-4	-	TGTGCCAGCTCACCACCAGCAACTAATGAAAAACTGTTTTTT	CASSPPATNEKLFF
few	TRBV3-1/TRBV3-2	TRBJ2-6	TRBD2	TGTGCCAGCAGCCAGGCGGGAGGGCTAAACTCTGGGGCCAACGTCCTGACTTTC	CASSQAGGLNSGANVLTF
-	TRBV6-2/TRBV6-3	TRBJ1-2	-	TGTGCCAGCAGTTATGGTCAGTGGTATGGCTACACCTTC	CASSYGQWYGYTF
-	TRBV30	TRBJ1-1	-	TGTGCCTGGATGAAGCCGGGGATGAGCACTGAAGCTTTCTTT	CAWMKPGMSTEAFF
-	TRBV7-2	TRBJ1-3	-	TGTGCCAGCAGCTTACCCCGCTCGGGGCACTCTGGAAACACCATATATTTT	CASSLPRSGHSGNTIYF
-	TRBV6-2/TRBV6-3	TRBJ1-1	TRBD1	TGTGCCAGCAGTTCGGGACAGGGTAGGAAAACTGAAGCTTTCTTT	CASSSGQGRKTEAFF
-	TRBV5-1	TRBJ1-6	TRBD1	TGCGCCAGCAGCTTGAGGGACAGCAATAATTCACCCCTCCACTTT	CASSLRDSNNSPLHF
-	TRBV6-5	TRBJ2-5	-	TGTGCCAGCAGTTCTCAGGAGACCCAGTACTTC	CASSSQETQYF
-	TRBV4-1	TRBJ1-1	-	TGCGCCAGCACAATCGGACTGGAGAACACTGAAGCTTTCTTT	CASTIGLENTEAFF
-	TRBV7-2	TRBJ1-5	TRBD1	TGTGCCAGCAGCTTAGATGGACAGGGCGATCAGCCCCAGCATTTT	CASSLDGQGDQPQHF
-	TRBV19	TRBJ2-5	TRBD2	TGTGCCAGTAAAAGAGCGGGGGGCGGTGAGACCCAGTACTTC	CASKRAGGGETQYF
-	TRBV27	TRBJ1-2	-	TGTGCCAGCAGTCCCCGGGGGGGATTGGACTATGGCTACACCTTC	CASSPRGGLDYGYTF
-	TRBV30	TRBJ1-5	-	TGTGCCTGGAGTGCAGGAGGGAATCAGCCCCAGCATTTT	CAWSAGGNQPQHF
few	TRBV23-1	TRBJ1-2	-	TGCGCCAGCAGTCAATCGGCGGGACACCCTTATGGCTACACCTTC	CASSQSAGHPYGYTF
-	TRBV7-3	TRBJ2-1	TRBD2	TGTGCCAGCAGCCTCTCGAGCAGCGGGAGTTACAATGAGCAGTTCTTC	CASSLSSSGSYNEQFF
once	TRBV14	TRBJ2-1	-	TGTGCCAGCAGCCAAGATTGGGGTGTGGGCCTATACAATGAGCAGTTCTTC	CASSQDWGVGLYNEQFF
-	TRBV4-1	TRBJ1-2	-	TGCGCCAGCAGCCAAGTTGGGGGGGCGTATGGCTACACCTTC	CASSQVGGAYGYTF
-	TRBV19	TRBJ1-5	-	TGTGCCAGCCAAGACAAGCTAAGCAATCAGCCCCAGCATTTT	CASQDKLSNQPQHF